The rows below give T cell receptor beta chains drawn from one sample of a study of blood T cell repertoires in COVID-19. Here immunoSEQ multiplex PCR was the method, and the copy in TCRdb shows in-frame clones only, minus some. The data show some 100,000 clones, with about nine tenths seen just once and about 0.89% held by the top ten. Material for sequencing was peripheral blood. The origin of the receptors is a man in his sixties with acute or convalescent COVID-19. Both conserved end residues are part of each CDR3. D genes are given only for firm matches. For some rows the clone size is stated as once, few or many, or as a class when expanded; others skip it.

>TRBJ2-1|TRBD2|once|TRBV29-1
TGCAGCGTTTGGGGGGAGGGCGGTCTACATGAGCAGTTCTTC
CSVWGEGGLHEQFF
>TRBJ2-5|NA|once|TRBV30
TGTGCCTGGAGTGTGGCTAGGGGGTACGAGACCCAGTACTTC
CAWSVARGYETQYF
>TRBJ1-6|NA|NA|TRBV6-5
TGTGCCAGCAGTTATTTTGAGGGTAATTCACCCCTCCACTTT
CASSYFEGNSPLHF
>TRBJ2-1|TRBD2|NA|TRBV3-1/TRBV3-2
TGTGCCAGCAGCCGGCGGACTAGCGGGTCTTACAATGAGCAGTTCTTC
CASSRRTSGSYNEQFF
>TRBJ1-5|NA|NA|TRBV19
TGTGCCAGTAGGGTAAACAGGGTTGGAAATCAGCCCCAGCATTTT
CASRVNRVGNQPQHF
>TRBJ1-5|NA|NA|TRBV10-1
TGCGCCAGCGTTTTTGGGCAGGGATTGGATCAGCCCCAGCATTTT
CASVFGQGLDQPQHF
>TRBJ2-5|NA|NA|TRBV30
TGTGCCTACCTACCCCACGATCTCCAAGAGACCCAGTACTTC
CAYLPHDLQETQYF
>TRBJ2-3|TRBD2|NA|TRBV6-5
TGTGCCAGCAGTCTGACTAGCGGCACAGATACGCAGTATTTT
CASSLTSGTDTQYF
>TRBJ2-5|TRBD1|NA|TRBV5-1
TGCGCCAGCAGCTTCCGGGACAGGGGGGCCGAGACCCAGTACTTC
CASSFRDRGAETQYF
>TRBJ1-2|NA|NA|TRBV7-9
TGTGCCAGCAGCTTAGAGGGACTTTGGGGCTACACCTTC
CASSLEGLWGYTF
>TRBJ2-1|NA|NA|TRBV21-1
TGTGCCAGCAGCAAAGTGGTCGGGAGCTCCTACAATGAGCAGTTCTTC
CASSKVVGSSYNEQFF
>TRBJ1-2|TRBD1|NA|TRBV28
TGTGCCAGCAGTCCCGTCGGGACAGTTTATGGCTACACCTTC
CASSPVGTVYGYTF
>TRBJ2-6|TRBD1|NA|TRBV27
TGTGCCAGCAGCCCCACAGGGGGCGCCTCCGGGGCCAACGTCCTGACTTTC
CASSPTGGASGANVLTF
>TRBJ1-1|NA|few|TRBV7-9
TGTGCCAGCAGCTTAAAGGGGGCTGAAGCTTTCTTT
CASSLKGAEAFF
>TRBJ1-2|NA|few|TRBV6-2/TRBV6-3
TGTGCCAGCAGTGTGGGGGCCTATGGCTACACCTTC
CASSVGAYGYTF
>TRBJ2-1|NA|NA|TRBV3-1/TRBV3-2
TGTGCCAGCAGCTTCGGAGGGGAGCAGTTCTTC
CASSFGGEQFF
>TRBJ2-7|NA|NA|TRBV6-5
TGTGCCAGCAGTTCCGACTTCTTAATCTACGAGCAGTACTTC
CASSSDFLIYEQYF
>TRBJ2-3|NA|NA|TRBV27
TGTGCCAGCAGTTTATACGGGGTTGGGACAGATACGCAGTATTTT
CASSLYGVGTDTQYF
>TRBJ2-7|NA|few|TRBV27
TGTGCCAGCAGACTGGCCGCGGGCTCCTACGAGCAGTACTTC
CASRLAAGSYEQYF
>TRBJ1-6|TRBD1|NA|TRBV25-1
TGTGCCAGCAGAGGGGGACAGGGGTCACCCCTCCACTTT
CASRGGQGSPLHF
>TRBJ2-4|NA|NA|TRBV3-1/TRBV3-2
TGTGCCAGCAGCCAAGATTTGATTCCCCGGAACATTCAGTACTTC
CASSQDLIPRNIQYF
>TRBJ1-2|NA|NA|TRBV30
TGTGCCTGGGTCCTGGTGACAACGGCTGGCTACACCTTC
CAWVLVTTAGYTF
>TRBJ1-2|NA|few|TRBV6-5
TGTGCCAACGCAGGGATCCCCTATGGCTACACCTTC
CANAGIPYGYTF
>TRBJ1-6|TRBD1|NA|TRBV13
TGTGCCAGCAGCTTAAGGGGGCCCCAATATAATTCACCCCTCCACTTT
CASSLRGPQYNSPLHF
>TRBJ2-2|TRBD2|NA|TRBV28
TGTGCCAGCAGGAAGGGACTAGCGGGAGTTACCGGGGAGCTGTTTTTT
CASRKGLAGVTGELFF
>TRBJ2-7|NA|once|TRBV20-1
TGCAGTGCTAGAGACGTCGGGGAGCAGTACTTC
CSARDVGEQYF
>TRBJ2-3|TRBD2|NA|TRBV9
TGTGCCAGCAGCCCTTGGGGGGGGGATACGCAGTATTTT
CASSPWGGDTQYF
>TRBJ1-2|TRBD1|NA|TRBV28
TGTGCCAGCAGACTTCGACAGGGAGGCTATGGCTACACCTTC
CASRLRQGGYGYTF
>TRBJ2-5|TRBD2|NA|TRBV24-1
TGTGCCACCAGTGACCGGCGGACTAGCGGGAGGGAGACCCAGTACTTC
CATSDRRTSGRETQYF
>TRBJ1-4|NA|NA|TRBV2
TGTGCCAGCAGATGGGGCGCGGATAATGAAAAACTGTTTTTT
CASRWGADNEKLFF
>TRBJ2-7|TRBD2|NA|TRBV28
TGTGCCAGCAGTTTGCCGGGGAGGGCCACCTACGAGCAGTACTTC
CASSLPGRATYEQYF
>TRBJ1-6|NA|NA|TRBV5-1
TGCGCCAGCAGCTTAAATCCGAGGAGGGATAATTCACCCCTCCACTTT
CASSLNPRRDNSPLHF
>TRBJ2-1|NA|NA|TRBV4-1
TGCGCCAGCAGCCAAGAACCCAGGGGAAATGAGCAGTTCTTC
CASSQEPRGNEQFF
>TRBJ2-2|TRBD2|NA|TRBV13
TGTGCCAGCAGCTTATCGAGCCCAAGGCGGGCGGGAGACCTGAACACCGGGGAGCTGTTTTTT
CASSLSSPRRAGDLNTGELFF
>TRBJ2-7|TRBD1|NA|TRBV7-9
TGTGCCAGCAGCTTAGGAGGGGGCGGGCTCTCCTACGAGCAGTACTTC
CASSLGGGGLSYEQYF
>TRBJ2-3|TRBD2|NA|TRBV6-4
TGTGCCAGCAGTGCGGAACTAGCGGGGGCAGATACGCAGTATTTT
CASSAELAGADTQYF
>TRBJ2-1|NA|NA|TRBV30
TGTGCCTGGAGTGTAAGGATCAGGGGAAAAAATGAGCAGTTCTTC
CAWSVRIRGKNEQFF
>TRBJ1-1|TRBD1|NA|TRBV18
TGTGCCAGCTCTCGCGACAGGGGTACTGAAGCTTTCTTT
CASSRDRGTEAFF
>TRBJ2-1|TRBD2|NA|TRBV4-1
TGCGCCAGCAGCCAAGGACTAGCGCGACGAACCTACAATGAGCAGTTCTTC
CASSQGLARRTYNEQFF
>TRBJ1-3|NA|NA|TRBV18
TGTGCCAGCTCAGAACGAATCAGGGACTACGGAAACACCATATATTTT
CASSERIRDYGNTIYF
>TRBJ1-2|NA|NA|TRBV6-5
TGTGCCAGCAGTTACTCCCCCAGTAACTATGGCTACACCTTC
CASSYSPSNYGYTF
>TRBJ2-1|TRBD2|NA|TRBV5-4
TGTGCCAGCAGCTCGGATGGGCTAGCGGGAAACGAGCAGTTCTTC
CASSSDGLAGNEQFF
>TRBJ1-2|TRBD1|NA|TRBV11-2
TGTGCCAGCAGCTTAGAGGCAGGGGGCCATGGCTACACCTTC
CASSLEAGGHGYTF
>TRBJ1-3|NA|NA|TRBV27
TGTGCCAGCAGTTTAAGTTTCCCTGACAAGGCCGGAAACACCATATATTTT
CASSLSFPDKAGNTIYF
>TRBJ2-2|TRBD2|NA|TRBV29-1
TGCAGCGTTCTAGCGGGAGAGGGCACCGGGGAGCTGTTTTTT
CSVLAGEGTGELFF